This TCR beta chain is from a study of CD8 T cells in Susac syndrome. CD8+ and CD4+ T cells circulating in blood were sequenced for TCR beta. Per the germline V gene, CDR1 is SEHNR and CDR2 is FQNEAQ (reference sequence). This CDR3 comprises 15 residues. V lost 1 base and J lost 6, with 13 bases in between. RNA amounts of 0.5 to 1 ug underwent reverse transcription with random hexamers. TCRdb re-called the immunoSEQ multiplex PCR reads with MiXCR, one entry per CDR3 protein. The data contain around 130,000 distinct CDR3 sequences, around 91% of them seen just once; the ten biggest clones take up around 0.24%.

Source material: CD8+ T cells from PBMCs. The chain links TRBV7-9 to TRBJ1-5; a weak D match, TRBD1 (5 bases). The TCR sequence derives from a human donor with multiple sclerosis. CDR3 in DNA: TGTGCCAGCAGCTTAGTTGGTCCAGGGACTCAGCCCCAGCATTTT. Protein: CASSLVGPGTQPQHF. The variable domain in full, with the rest retrieved from reference TRBV7-9 and TRBJ1-5, is DTGVSQNPRHKITKRGQNVTFRCDPISEHNRLYWYRQTLGQGPEFLTYFQNEAQLEKSRLLSDRFSAERPKGSFSTLEIQRTEQGDSAMYLCASSLVGPGTQPQHFGDGTRLSIL.